This T cell receptor (beta chain) stems from a study of tumor and adjacent non-tumor tissue in lung cancer. CDR1 and CDR2 (germline): SGHTA, FQGTGA. This CDR3 spans 14 amino acids. Trimming cost V 7 bases and J 7 bases; bases outside gene matches: 9. The library came from three nested PCR rounds adapted from ARM-PCR protocols. Using its own MiXCR run on the multiplex PCR reads, TCRdb lists one record per CDR3 protein. Altogether 110,000 or so distinct CDR3 sequences are present, around 75% being singletons, with the ten largest covering more than 35%. The template was RNA from unsorted bulk tissue. This chain joins TRBV7-3 and TRBJ2-1; TRBD2 matches at 8 bases. Sequencing input: lung tumor tissue. The TCR originated in a woman aged 55-69 years with non-small cell lung cancer. The CDR3 nucleotides are TGTGCCAGCAACACACGGGGGGGGAGGAATGAGCAGTTCTTC. Its translation is CASNTRGGRNEQFF. Complete variable domain (other parts from reference TRBV7-3 and TRBJ2-1): GAGVSQTPSNKVTEKGKYVELRCDPISGHTALYWYRQSLGQGPEFLIYFQGTGAADDSGLPNDRFFAVRPEGSVSTLKIQRTERGDSAVYLCASNTRGGRNEQFFGPGTRLTVL.